This T cell receptor beta chain derives from a study of human T cells and chemical hapten exposure (dated by TCRdb to the early 2020s). Background for the entire study: Libraries were pooled for sequencing, and variation in per-sample TCR yields was attributed mainly to small differences in library volumes within the pool. In alopecia patients, the study followed how the peripheral blood TCR repertoire changed in vivo over primary and secondary sensitization to diphenylcyclopropenone (DPC), a hapten. Results the study describes overall, beyond this receptor: Repeated subsampling changed both the strength of the expansion versus patch-test correlation and the threshold at which the correlation became significant. The number of TCRs above 1 in 1000 frequency did not change with DPC sensitization; there was no evidence of global repertoire structure alterations.

The sample holds many counts of this clonotype. Its antigen specificity is not known. No much larger clonotype is one base removed from it; base qualities were not supplied. Library preparation attached unique molecular identifiers to individual cDNA molecules for quantitative, reproducible TCR counting. Each blood RNA sample was used to sequence both TCR alpha and TCR beta chains. The published analysis was carried out like this. A median of around 96,000 TCRs per sample was observed, with a range of about 20,000 to 750,000. The Decombinator software suite was used to annotate the V, J and CDR3 of the TCR reads. Every sample was subsampled to the same number of TCRs (28,000) for the PS versus PT1 abundance plots. TCRs were defined as expanded if absent before sensitization and observed at least eight times at the 2-week time point. TCRdb itself trimmed the public reads at Q25 with fastp, ran MiXCR and retained productive beta chains. Entries are consolidated by CDR3 protein sequence, retaining the most common genes and DNA. Clone size and V and J calls follow TCRdb, not the original study. This sample is represented by 95,000 to 150,000 distinct CDR3 sequences; over 7.5% of them were singletons. The top ten constitute 1.2% to 1.5% of the sample.

The CDR3 goes from the cysteine to the phenylalanine over 15 residues. Only the CDR3 DNA is retained, 45 bases long and in frame from the first base. At the junction V is shortened by 3 bases and J by 2 bases, with 12 bases in between. Total RNA was isolated from unfractionated whole blood collected in Tempus Blood RNA tubes. As TCR sequencing controls, about 5 healthy volunteers were used, with blood taken at day 0, 2 weeks and 6 weeks. The specimen was whole blood. The TCR was taken from a human donor in good health. Some clones in this sample may be carry-over from other donors' samples. Donor details come from another sample of the same person, matched by shared clones. The chain joins TRBV12-3 or TRBV12-4 to TRBJ2-3; TRBD1 is perhaps the D gene, given 6 matching bases. The nucleotide sequence is TGTGCCAGCAGTTTGGCGACAGGCGCCACAGATACGCAGTATTTT. It translates as CASSLATGATDTQYF.